This TCR beta chain derives from a study of T cell repertoires in cytomegalovirus infection. The CDR3 has 12 amino acids. Trimming cost V 7 bases and J 0 bases, with 6 bases left between them. This clonotype has only a few counts. Its antigen is unidentified. Whole-study findings and limits: Based on cumulative public TCR beta family frequency, carriers of CMV plus the relevant HLA were identified.

TCRdb independently ran MiXCR on the reads; one entry per CDR3 protein. The sample carries more than 150,000 distinct CDR3 sequences, under 25% recorded once. Specimen: PBMCs. The clonotype was recovered from a human donor in good health (CMV status not recorded). Some clones in this sample may be carry-over from other donors' samples. The chain carries TRBV12-3 or TRBV12-4 and TRBJ1-2; D not resolved. CDR3 region: CASTRANYGYTF. The DNA for the CDR3 is TGTGCCAGCACCCGAGCTAACTATGGCTACACCTTC.